The 4 T cell receptor beta chains below come from one sample, sequenced in a study of blood T cell repertoires in COVID-19 (dated by TCRdb to about 2020). The library was built by means of the immunoSEQ multiplex PCR assay. The table was pulled from immuneACCESS by TCRdb, which kept in-frame rearrangements only. Such tables lose some clones; where checked, under half of the loss comes from unresolved V genes, and the rest has no known cause. The sample table contains around 100,000 clones; only one count was recorded for roughly 80% of them. The ten largest account for around an eighth of the sample. The material sequenced was peripheral blood. The receptors originated from a man aged 50 to 59 with active or convalescent COVID-19.

The table lists this clone with a count of one. The V gene is TRBV28, the J gene TRBJ1-2; 9 bases match TRBD1. The CDR3 totals 16 residues. Trimming cost V 5 bases and J 6 bases; bases outside gene matches: 13. Germline CDR1 reads MDHEN; CDR2 reads SYDVKM. In DNA, the CDR3 is TGTGCCAGCAGTAAACCGGGACAGGGAAAGGAAGATGGCTACACCTTC. This encodes CASSKPGQGKEDGYTF.

V and J are TRBV4-1 and TRBJ2-7, with 11 bases fitting TRBD1. CDR3 length: 16 amino acids. Germline V gene sequence: CDR1 MGHRA, CDR2 YSYEKL. The V segment lost 1 base and the J segment 5 bases; nucleotides outside the gene matches: 7. CDR3 protein: CASSQVGQGARDEQYF. CDR3 coding DNA: TGCGCCAGCAGCCAAGTCGGACAGGGGGCGCGGGACGAGCAGTACTTC.

This clone was found a few times. The rearrangement links TRBV12-5 to TRBJ2-3, with 9 bases that match TRBD2. Germline V gene data show CDR1 as LGHNT and CDR2 as FRNRAP. V lost 6 bases to trimming and J lost 4 bases; unmatched junction nucleotides: 14. The CDR3 consists of 17 residues. As DNA, the CDR3 is TGTGCTAGTGGCCCACGCCCAAGCGGGAGGAACTCAGATACGCAGTATTTT. Encoded protein: CASGPRPSGRNSDTQYF.

The chain has TRBV7-3 and TRBJ2-5; TRBD2 matches 7 bases. J was trimmed by 2 bases and V by 5 bases; bases with no gene match: 11. Germline CDR1 and CDR2: SGHTA and FQGTGA. The CDR3 covers 16 residues. CDR3 nucleotide sequence: TGTGCCAGCAGCCCCTCGATCCGAGCGGGACAAGAGACCCAGTACTTC. Its protein is CASSPSIRAGQETQYF.